Sequencing of this TCR beta chain was carried out in a study of blood T cell repertoires in COVID-19. Libraries were prepared by immunoSEQ multiplex PCR; TCRdb keeps only in-frame clonotypes and omits some of them. The sample holds about 180,000 clones, approximately 90% seen once. The sequencing input was peripheral blood. This receptor was taken from a woman between 45 and 65 years old with acute or convalescent COVID-19.

This CDR3 is CASSLGQGLTNSPLHF. Written as DNA, the CDR3 is TGTGCCAGCAGCTTGGGTCAGGGCCTGACTAATTCACCCCTCCACTTT. The chain employs TRBV27 and TRBJ1-6, with D possibly matching TRBD1 (5 bases). The V end was cut by 6 bases, the J end by 6 bases, with 18 bases between. This CDR3 has 16 residues. Looked up from germline, CDR1 is MNHEY and CDR2 is SMNVEV (reference sequence).